A selection of T cell receptor beta chains follows, all from one sample in a study of shared clonotypes between healthy human individuals. Sequencing was performed with immunoSEQ multiplex PCR; in TCRdb, only in-frame clones are kept and a portion is missing. The sample has about 590,000 clones, over 95% seen once; the top ten hold about 0.11%. Input material: naive CD8+ T cells sorted from blood. These TCRs come from a woman in her 30s in good health. Each CDR3 is given with its conserved first and last residue. The D gene is left open where the match is weak. Some rows mark clone size as missing; the rest say once, few, many or name a class of expanded clone.

J gene,D gene,clone size,V gene,CDR3 protein,CDR3 DNA
TRBJ2-7,TRBD1,once,TRBV13,CASSLGQDAYEQYF,TGTGCCAGCAGCCTCGGACAGGACGCCTACGAGCAGTACTTC
TRBJ2-7,NA,NA,TRBV10-3,CAISDLWDYEQYF,TGTGCCATCAGTGATCTATGGGACTACGAGCAGTACTTC
TRBJ1-1,NA,NA,TRBV7-8,CASSFESEAFF,TGTGCCAGCAGCTTCGAGTCTGAAGCTTTCTTT
TRBJ2-1,NA,NA,TRBV28,CASTHYNEQFF,TGTGCCAGCACCCACTACAATGAGCAGTTCTTC
TRBJ1-3,NA,NA,TRBV28,CASSTNREDSGNTIYF,TGTGCCAGCAGCACCAACAGGGAGGACTCTGGAAACACCATATATTTT
TRBJ2-1,NA,NA,TRBV7-2,CASPRYVGLYNEQFF,TGTGCCAGCCCCCGGTACGTGGGCCTCTACAATGAGCAGTTCTTC
TRBJ2-7,TRBD1,NA,TRBV2,CASADRDRSYEQYF,TGTGCCAGCGCCGACCGGGACAGATCATACGAGCAGTACTTC
TRBJ1-1,NA,NA,TRBV11-2,CASSFNREHPNTEAFF,TGTGCCAGCAGCTTTAACAGGGAACACCCGAACACTGAAGCTTTCTTT
TRBJ1-6,NA,NA,TRBV4-1,CASSQNRDLNSPLHF,TGCGCCAGCAGCCAGAACCGGGACTTGAATTCACCCCTCCACTTT
TRBJ1-4,NA,NA,TRBV27,CASSWSQGGGEKLFF,TGTGCCAGCAGTTGGTCCCAGGGAGGAGGTGAAAAACTGTTTTTT
TRBJ1-1,NA,NA,TRBV4-2,CASSPRRENTEAFF,TGTGCCAGCAGCCCCCGACGAGAGAACACTGAAGCTTTCTTT
TRBJ2-1,NA,NA,TRBV7-9,CASSSRIYGQNYNEQFF,TGTGCCAGCAGCTCCAGGATATATGGACAGAACTACAATGAGCAGTTCTTC
TRBJ2-7,NA,NA,TRBV5-6,CASSLVSVRHEQYF,TGTGCCAGCAGCTTGGTCTCAGTTCGGCACGAGCAGTACTTC
TRBJ1-1,NA,NA,TRBV10-3,CAISSHYMNTEAFF,TGTGCCATCAGTTCCCATTACATGAACACTGAAGCTTTCTTT
TRBJ1-4,TRBD1,NA,TRBV9,CASSSGQATNEKLFF,TGTGCCAGCAGCTCGGGACAGGCAACTAATGAAAAACTGTTTTTT
TRBJ2-1,TRBD2,NA,TRBV5-4,CASSLRTGTSANEQFF,TGTGCCAGCAGCCTACGGACCGGGACTAGCGCCAATGAGCAGTTCTTC
TRBJ1-3,NA,NA,TRBV27,CASSAFAAPGNTIYF,TGTGCCAGCAGTGCCTTCGCGGCGCCTGGAAACACCATATATTTT
TRBJ1-4,NA,NA,TRBV6-1,CASSEAGSHEKLFF,TGTGCCAGCAGTGAGGCAGGTAGCCATGAAAAACTGTTTTTT
TRBJ1-2,NA,NA,TRBV9,CASSAPSRLGRDGYTF,TGTGCCAGCAGCGCTCCCTCCCGGCTCGGCCGAGATGGCTACACCTTC
TRBJ2-2,TRBD2,NA,TRBV27,CASSTRTSGRASGELFF,TGTGCCAGCAGTACAAGGACTAGCGGGAGGGCCAGCGGGGAGCTGTTTTTT
TRBJ2-7,TRBD2,NA,TRBV5-1,CASSPWTSGSDEQYF,TGCGCCAGCAGCCCATGGACTAGCGGGAGTGACGAGCAGTACTTC
TRBJ1-5,NA,NA,TRBV7-9,CASSQLNQPQHF,TGTGCCAGCAGCCAACTGAATCAGCCCCAGCATTTT
TRBJ2-1,NA,NA,TRBV14,CASSHDNAINEQFF,TGTGCCAGCAGCCACGACAATGCGATCAATGAGCAGTTCTTC
TRBJ2-3,TRBD2,NA,TRBV27,CASSKRETSDTQYF,TGTGCCAGCAGTAAGCGGGAGACGTCAGATACGCAGTATTTT
TRBJ2-1,NA,once,TRBV7-9,CASSPADYNEQFF,TGTGCCAGCAGCCCCGCTGATTACAATGAGCAGTTCTTC
TRBJ2-7,NA,once,TRBV4-1,CASSQGGQIHEQYF,TGCGCCAGCAGCCAAGGCGGACAGATCCACGAGCAGTACTTC
TRBJ2-7,TRBD2,NA,TRBV27,CASRKTSGAYEQYF,TGTGCCAGCAGAAAGACTAGCGGGGCCTACGAGCAGTACTTC
TRBJ2-3,TRBD2,NA,TRBV29-1,CGAGLAGDTQYF,TGCGGCGCCGGACTAGCTGGGGATACGCAGTATTTT
TRBJ2-7,TRBD2,NA,TRBV19,CASSIAPPLAGVYEQYF,TGTGCCAGTAGTATAGCCCCCCCGTTAGCGGGAGTCTACGAGCAGTACTTC
TRBJ2-3,TRBD2,once,TRBV28,CASSTSGVSTDTQYF,TGTGCCAGCAGTACTAGCGGGGTTAGCACAGATACGCAGTATTTT
TRBJ2-1,TRBD2,NA,TRBV15,CATSRGVGRAYNEQFF,TGTGCCACCAGCAGAGGTGTCGGGAGGGCCTACAATGAGCAGTTCTTC
TRBJ2-7,NA,NA,TRBV4-1,CASSQDSRTDSYEQYF,TGCGCCAGCAGCCAAGATTCGAGGACAGACTCCTACGAGCAGTACTTC
TRBJ2-7,NA,few,TRBV7-8,CASSSVSYEQYF,TGTGCCAGCAGCTCGGTTTCCTACGAGCAGTACTTC
TRBJ2-7,TRBD1,NA,TRBV19,CASSIQGAAYEQYF,TGTGCCAGTAGTATCCAGGGGGCGGCCTACGAGCAGTACTTC
TRBJ2-2,TRBD2,NA,TRBV5-8,CASRSSGSSGELFF,TGTGCCAGCAGATCGAGCGGGAGTTCCGGGGAGCTGTTTTTT
TRBJ2-2,TRBD2,NA,TRBV13,CASSSGRGELFF,TGTGCCAGCAGTAGCGGGAGGGGGGAGCTGTTTTTT
TRBJ2-3,NA,NA,TRBV7-9,CASSFVRWDTQYF,TGTGCCAGCAGCTTTGTCCGTTGGGATACGCAGTATTTT
TRBJ2-7,TRBD1,NA,TRBV7-2,CASSLGQGVQYF,TGTGCCAGCAGCTTAGGTCAGGGGGTGCAGTACTTC
TRBJ2-7,TRBD1,NA,TRBV5-1,CASSGEQGPTYEQYF,TGCGCCAGCAGCGGAGAACAGGGGCCCACCTACGAGCAGTACTTC
TRBJ2-7,NA,NA,TRBV5-4,CASSVWDFASYEQYF,TGTGCCAGCAGCGTATGGGACTTTGCTTCTTACGAGCAGTACTTC
TRBJ2-4,TRBD1,NA,TRBV7-9,CASSLSTGINIQYF,TGTGCCAGCAGTCTATCGACAGGGATTAACATTCAGTACTTC
TRBJ2-7,NA,NA,TRBV29-1,CSALTAPYEQYF,TGCAGCGCCCTGACGGCTCCCTACGAGCAGTACTTC
TRBJ1-2,NA,NA,TRBV19,CASSIGLSDGYTF,TGTGCCAGTAGTATAGGACTTTCGGATGGCTACACCTTC
TRBJ1-3,NA,NA,TRBV7-9,CASSLANPSGNTIYF,TGTGCCAGCAGCTTAGCGAATCCCTCTGGAAACACCATATATTTT
TRBJ2-7,NA,NA,TRBV5-1,CASSLEDSSYEQYF,TGCGCCAGCAGCTTGGAGGACAGCTCCTACGAGCAGTACTTC
TRBJ2-3,NA,NA,TRBV28,CASSFIVAVSTDTQYF,TGTGCCAGCAGTTTTATAGTAGCAGTGAGCACAGATACGCAGTATTTT
TRBJ2-7,NA,NA,TRBV19,CASSIDLEADEQYF,TGTGCCAGTAGTATAGATTTGGAAGCGGACGAGCAGTACTTC
TRBJ2-5,TRBD1,NA,TRBV6-5,CASSSGDRVGETQYF,TGTGCCAGCAGTTCTGGAGACAGGGTCGGGGAGACCCAGTACTTC
TRBJ1-1,NA,NA,TRBV28,CASSLSGVATEAFF,TGTGCCAGCAGTTTATCTGGGGTAGCGACTGAAGCTTTCTTT
TRBJ1-2,NA,NA,TRBV5-6,CASSVRDSLFGGYTF,TGTGCCAGCAGCGTTCGGGACTCTCTATTCGGTGGCTACACCTTC